One sample yielded the 14 T cell receptor beta chains listed below, sequenced in a study of shared clonotypes between healthy human individuals (dated by TCRdb to 2018 to 2020). Libraries came from the immunoSEQ multiplex PCR assay. Drawn from immuneACCESS, this table holds only the in-frame rearrangements with V and J called that TCRdb kept. Clones are partly lost; checked studies trace under half to an unresolved V gene and leave the rest unexplained. The sample yields a few hundred thousand clones; approximately 79% were counted once. 12% of the sample is held by the ten biggest clonotypes. Sequencing was performed on PBMCs. The receptors here all came from a woman in her thirties or forties in good health. Some clones in this sample may be carry-over from other donors' samples.

CDR3 nucleotides: TGCGCCAGCAGCTTGGGGACAGAAGATGGCTACACCTTC. Its translation: CASSLGTEDGYTF. V is TRBV5-1 and J is TRBJ1-2, with D possibly TRBD1 on 6 matching bases. V dropped 0 bases and J dropped 6 bases, with 9 bases sitting between them. The germline gives CDR1 SGHRS, CDR2 YFSETQ. The CDR3 spans 13 residues.

J is TRBJ2-3 and V is TRBV30; D unresolved. Trimming left V 0 bases short and J 0 bases short, with 10 bases between. Germline V gives CDR1 GTSNPN, CDR2 SVGIG (reference sequence). This CDR3 region has 15 residues. CDR3 nucleotides: TGTGCCTGGAGTGTAGGTTTGGGTAGCACAGATACGCAGTATTTT. Protein: CAWSVGLGSTDTQYF.

In its sample, this clone was seen a few times. One junction end does not reproduce the germline sequence, and a read error may be involved. V usage is TRBV29-1 and J usage is TRBJ2-7, with D possibly TRBD2 on 6 matching bases. This CDR3 spans 12 amino acids. CDR1 and CDR2 from the germline V gene are SQVTM and ANQGSEA. CDR3 DNA sequence: TGCAGCGCGGGGGACGGGGGATACGAACAGTACTTC. Translated, it gives CSAGDGGYEQYF.

The V gene is TRBV19, the J gene TRBJ2-7; 7 bases fit TRBD1. Unmatched junction bases numbered 12, after V lost 6 bases and J lost 4 bases. The CDR3 is made up of 15 amino acids. Germline V gives CDR1 LNHDA, CDR2 SQIVND (reference sequence). Written as DNA, the CDR3 is TGTGCCAGTAGCGCATATACAGGACAGGAGTACGAGCAGTACTTC. It translates to CASSAYTGQEYEQYF.

The V call is TRBV5-5, the J call TRBJ2-7, with 7 bases that match TRBD1. Trimming took 4 bases from V and 2 from J; bases not matched to a gene: 9. Germline CDR1 is SGHKS and CDR2 is YYEKEE (reference sequence). This CDR3 region has 15 residues. The CDR3 DNA follows: TGTGCCAGCAGCCCTTCGACAGGGTCCCCCTACGAGCAGTACTTC. This codes for CASSPSTGSPYEQYF.

The chain links TRBV6-6 to TRBJ1-5, with a possible D match to TRBD1 (6 bases). Per the germline V gene, CDR1 is MNHNY and CDR2 is SVGAGI (reference sequence). V was pared by 8 bases and J by 3 bases, with 11 bases between. The CDR3 is 13 amino acids. Here the CDR3 DNA reads TGTGCCAGCTACTGGACAGACAATCAGCCCCAGCATTTT. The encoded protein is CASYWTDNQPQHF.

This chain links TRBV5-1 with TRBJ1-5; 7 nucleotides agree with TRBD1. After removal of 4 bases from V and 5 bases from J, the junction contained 6 bases not matched to a gene. Germline V CDR1 and CDR2: SGHRS, YFSETQ. This CDR3 is 14 amino acids long. In nucleotides, the CDR3 is TGCGCCAGCAGCCCTGGACAGGAGGATCAGCCCCAGCATTTT. Protein sequence: CASSPGQEDQPQHF.

The CDR3 loop reads CASSLTGAGEQYF. The CDR3, as DNA: TGTGCCAGCAGTCTGACAGGAGCGGGGGAGCAGTACTTC. This chain joins TRBV27 and TRBJ2-7; a weak D match, TRBD2 (7 bases). CDR3 length: 13 residues. CDR1 MNHEY and CDR2 SMNVEV come from the germline V gene (reference sequence). V was clipped by 5 bases and J by 7 bases, with 15 bases between them.

This chain connects TRBV4-2 to TRBJ2-7; no clear D. The CDR3 runs to 11 residues. Germline V gene data show CDR1 as LGHNA and CDR2 as YNFKEQ. Trimming cost V 8 bases and J 2 bases, with 7 bases left between them. The CDR3 protein is CASATTYEQYF. DNA of the CDR3: TGTGCCAGCGCCACCACCTACGAGCAGTACTTC.

This clone was seen once. The chain joins TRBV6-4 to TRBJ2-2; D is undetermined. Trimming took 4 bases from V and 2 from J, leaving 14 bases between them. Looked up from germline, CDR1 is MRHNA and CDR2 is SNTAGT. This CDR3 spans 16 amino acids. CDR3: CASSVEAGKNTGELFF. The CDR3 DNA follows: TGTGCCAGCAGTGTTGAAGCAGGCAAAAACACCGGGGAGCTGTTTTTT.

This clone was recorded a few times. The chain couples TRBV18 to TRBJ2-7, with D tentatively TRBD2 (5 bases). In germline, CDR1 is KGHSH, CDR2 LQKENI. V dropped 3 bases and J dropped 0 bases, with 12 bases sitting between them. CDR3 length equals 15 residues. CDR3 nucleotides: TGTGCCAGCTCACCCCTCGGGGTCCACTCCTACGAGCAGTACTTC. This gives the protein CASSPLGVHSYEQYF.

A note on this clone: One end of the junction does not line up with germline, which may come from a read error. The chain links TRBV7-2 to TRBJ2-1, with D unresolved. Germline V CDR1 and CDR2: SGHTA, FQGNSA. There are 15 residues in the CDR3. The CDR3 here is CASSLVAGSNNEQFF. CDR3 nucleotide sequence: TGTGCCAGCAGCTTAGTTGCAGGCTCCAACAATGAGCAGTTCTTC.

The gene calls are TRBV18 and TRBJ2-3, with D possibly being TRBD1 or TRBD2 (5 bases each). The V end lost 6 bases, the J end lost 5 bases, and 15 bases lay between the germline ends. This CDR3 is built from 14 residues. In germline, CDR1 is KGHSH, CDR2 LQKENI. The CDR3 nucleotides read TGTGCCAGCTCCTCCGGGACGACTGGAGATACGCAGTATTTT. Residues: CASSSGTTGDTQYF. The variable domain in full, with the rest retrieved from reference TRBV18 and TRBJ2-3, is NAGVMQNPRHLVRRRGQEARLRCSPMKGHSHVYWYRQLPEEGLKFMVYLQKENIIDESGMPKERFSAEFPKEGPSILRIQQVVRGDSAAYFCASSSGTTGDTQYFGPGTRLTVL.

This clone was seen a handful of times. Other DNA sequences within the sample encode an identical CDR3. V usage is TRBV7-3 and J usage is TRBJ2-2, with a possible D match to TRBD2 (5 bases). In germline, CDR1 is SGHTA, CDR2 FQGTGA. This CDR3 has 14 amino acids. Trimming pared 5 bases from V and 1 base from J, leaving 8 bases between. The CDR3 DNA sequence: TGTGCCAGCAGCCCTGGAGGGAACACCGGGGAGCTGTTTTTT. Translation: CASSPGGNTGELFF.